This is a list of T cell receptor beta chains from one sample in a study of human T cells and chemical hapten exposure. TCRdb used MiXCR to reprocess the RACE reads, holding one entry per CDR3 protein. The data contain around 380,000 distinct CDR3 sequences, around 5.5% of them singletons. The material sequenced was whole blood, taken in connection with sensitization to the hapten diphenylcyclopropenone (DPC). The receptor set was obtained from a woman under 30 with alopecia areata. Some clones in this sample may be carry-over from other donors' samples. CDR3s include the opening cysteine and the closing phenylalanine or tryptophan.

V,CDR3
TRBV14,CASSPSSETQYF
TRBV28,CASRVLHNSPLHF
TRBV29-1,CSVEGFGNTIYF
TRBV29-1,CSVGAETRETQYF
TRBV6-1,CASSELAGGQETQYF
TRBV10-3,CAISEDKGNTEAFF
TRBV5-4,CASSFDRYGEAFF
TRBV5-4,CASRLDRSTDTQYF
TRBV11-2,CASSSLRSDQKGYTF
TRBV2,CASRRTATGELFF
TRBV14,CASSQDLGGGTDTQYF
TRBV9,CASSVGPGTDTQYF
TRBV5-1,CASSFVSSNTEAFF
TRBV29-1,CSVGFTGGGTGELFF
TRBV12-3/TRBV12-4,CASSTVGPYGYTF
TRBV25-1,CASSDPGTANYEQYF
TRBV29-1,CSVEVGRGYGYTF
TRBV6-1,CASSEVGGDTGELFF
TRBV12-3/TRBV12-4,CASSLVVATGELFF
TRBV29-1,CSVEEDMGGEKLFF
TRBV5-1,CASSLGLTVLWEQFF
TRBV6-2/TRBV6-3,CASSKTSGGAYNEQFF
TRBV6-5,CASSYFRTDGELFF
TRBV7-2,CASSRGTRPTGNTIYF
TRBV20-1,CSAREWGVSSYNSPLHF
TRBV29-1,CSVEDQRGLGTQYF
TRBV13,CASSSRLAGAPYEQYF
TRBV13,CASKGQGNSPLHF
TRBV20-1,CSANKEGRMEEQYF
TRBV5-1,CASSPGAGGRGYTF
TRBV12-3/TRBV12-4,CASSPSALGTEAFF
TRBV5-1,CASSPGTPREYGYTF
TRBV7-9,CASILWSGGAEDTQYF
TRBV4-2,CASSQEGRSSYEQYF
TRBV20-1,CSARTPGQGNEKLFF
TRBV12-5,CASGFPGTGGFYEQYF
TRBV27,CASSLIAGRETQYF
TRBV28,CASSLETRTDTQYF
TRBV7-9,CASSLGGLNSPLHF
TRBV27,CASSLRGQGDIQYF
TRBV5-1,CASSLGATLAYEQYF
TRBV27,CASSLDGMNTEAFF
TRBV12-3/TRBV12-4,CASMWLGGTGELFF
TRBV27,CASSPSWQIPETGGRYGYTF
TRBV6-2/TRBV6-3,CASSKGALEQYF
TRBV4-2,CASSQDRRGPQPQHF
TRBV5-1,CASSVDREWPLHF
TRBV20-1,CSAKDRGSELEQYF
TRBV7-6,CASSLVGLAEYNEQFF
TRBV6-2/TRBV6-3,CASTPLQGYFGYTF
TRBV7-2,CASSLVRGKNIQYF
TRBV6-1,CASSEGNRGSSYNSPLHF
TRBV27,CASGMVGLVNSPLHF
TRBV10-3,CAINPTANTEAFF
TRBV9,CASSVAGLTGELFF